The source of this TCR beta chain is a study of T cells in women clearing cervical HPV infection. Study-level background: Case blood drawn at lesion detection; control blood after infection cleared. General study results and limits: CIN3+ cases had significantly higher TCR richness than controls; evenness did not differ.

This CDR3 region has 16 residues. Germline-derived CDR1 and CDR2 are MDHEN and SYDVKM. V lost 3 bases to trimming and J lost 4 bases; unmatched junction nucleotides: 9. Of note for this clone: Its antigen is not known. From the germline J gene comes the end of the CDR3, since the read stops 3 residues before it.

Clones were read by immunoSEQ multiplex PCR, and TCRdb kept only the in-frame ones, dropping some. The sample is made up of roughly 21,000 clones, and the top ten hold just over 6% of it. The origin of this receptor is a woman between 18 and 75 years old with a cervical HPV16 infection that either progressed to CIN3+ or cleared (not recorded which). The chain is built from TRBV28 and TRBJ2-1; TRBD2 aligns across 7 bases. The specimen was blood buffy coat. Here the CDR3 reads CASSFGIGLEYNEQFF. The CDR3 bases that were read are TGTGCCAGCAGTTTTGGGATCGGACTAGAGTACAATGAG.